One and the same sample provided the 31 T cell receptor beta chains below, sequenced in a study of T-cell memory formation after mild COVID-19. TCRdb reprocessed the 5' RACE reads with MiXCR, giving one entry per CDR3 protein. This table holds some 440,000 distinct CDR3 sequences, approximately 25% found once. Sequencing was done on a sample of PBMCs or a T cell subset sorted from them (not recorded which). The receptors stem from an adult woman who had mild COVID-19 (a few samples of this study predate the infection). Cell type and time point are not known.

This clonotype was seen many times. The junction departs from the called germline gene at one end, perhaps through a read error. This chain connects TRBV3-1 to TRBJ2-7; tentatively, D is TRBD2 (6 bases). The germline V gene has CDR1 LGHDT and CDR2 YNNKEL (reference sequence). CDR3 length equals 15 residues. The CDR3 spells CASTQTGRSSYEQYF. CDR3 DNA sequence: TGTGCCAGCACCCAAACTGGGAGGAGCTCCTACGAGCAGTACTTC.

The chain carries TRBV18 and TRBJ1-6; maybe TRBD1 (6 bases). Trimming took off 2 bases at V and 8 bases at J, with 16 bases between the two ends. CDR1 and CDR2 (germline): KGHSH, LQKENI. The CDR3 runs to 16 residues. The CDR3 loop is CASSPSTGTQYSPLHF. The CDR3 nucleotides are TGTGCCAGCTCACCAAGCACCGGGACACAATATTCACCCCTCCACTTT.

This clonotype was counted between two and nine times. V is TRBV18 and J is TRBJ2-1, with D perhaps matching TRBD2 (6 bases). Germline loops: CDR1 KGHSH, CDR2 LQKENI. CDR3 length: 12 amino acids. Between the trimmed V and J ends, which lost 8 bases and 7 bases, there was a span of 12 bases. The CDR3 DNA is TGTGCCAGCCTGGACGCGGGGAATGAGCAGTTCTTC. This sequence encodes CASLDAGNEQFF.

The chain employs TRBV2 and TRBJ2-3; D possibly corresponds to TRBD2 (6 bases). V lost 9 bases, J lost 1 base, and 11 bases lay in between. CDR1 and CDR2 from the germline V gene are SNHLY and FYNNEI. The CDR3 runs 13 residues. The DNA for the CDR3 is TGTGCCAGTGGGGAGCGGGGCACAGATACGCAGTATTTT. Amino acid sequence: CASGERGTDTQYF. Variable domain in full (rest from reference TRBV2 and TRBJ2-3): EPEVTQTPSHQVTQMGQEVILRCVPISNHLYFYWYRQILGQKVEFLVSFYNNEISEKSEIFDDQFSVERPDGSNFTLKIRSTKLEDSAMYFCASGERGTDTQYFGPGTRLTVL.

This clonotype was counted a few times. The chain couples TRBV14 to TRBJ1-2; D possibly corresponds to TRBD1 (5 bases). Germline V gives CDR1 SGHDN, CDR2 FVKESK. The CDR3 is 13 amino acids. The V gene lost 4 bases and the J gene lost 7 bases, with 13 bases spanning the gap. CDR3 residues: CASSPTWGVGYTF. The DNA of the CDR3 is TGTGCCAGCAGCCCAACTTGGGGGGTTGGCTACACCTTC.

This clonotype was seen more than once but under ten times. The chain recombines TRBV20-1 with TRBJ2-1; D is possibly TRBD2 (6 bases). Germline CDR1 is DFQATT and CDR2 is SNEGSKA (reference sequence). With 1 base removed from V and 2 bases from J, the gap between germline ends came to 18 bases. The CDR3 has 17 amino acids. CDR3 nucleotide sequence: TGCAGTGCTAGAGTCTCGGGGGTGCGGAATACCTACAATGAGCAGTTCTTC. Translated: CSARVSGVRNTYNEQFF.

V usage is TRBV5-6 and J usage is TRBJ2-7, with D possibly TRBD2 on 7 matching bases. Germline V CDR1 and CDR2: SGHDT, YYEEEE. The ends were cut back, 4 bases at V and 0 bases at J, with 14 bases in the middle. CDR3 length: 15 residues. The CDR3 DNA reads TGTGCCAGCAGCGTGCAGGGGAGGGTCTCCTACGAGCAGTACTTC. It encodes CASSVQGRVSYEQYF.

This clonotype was seen once. V and J are TRBV20-1 and TRBJ2-3; TRBD2 agrees at 9 bases. J lost 1 base, V lost 8 bases, and 7 bases had no gene match. The CDR3 sequence is 14 residues long. Germline CDR1 is DFQATT and CDR2 is SNEGSKA (reference sequence). DNA of the CDR3: TGCAGTTCCGGGGCGGGAGGGGGCACAGATACGCAGTATTTT. Protein: CSSGAGGGTDTQYF.

The CDR3 bases are TGTGCCACCAGCAGAGACAGAGCGAACACCGGGGAGCTGTTTTTT. It is translated as CATSRDRANTGELFF. The rearrangement uses TRBV15 and TRBJ2-2; D unclear. Deletions cut 0 bases from V and 0 bases from J, with 5 bases between. Looked up from germline, CDR1 is LNHNV and CDR2 is YYDKDF (reference sequence). The CDR3 is 15 residues long.

This chain uses TRBV24-1 with TRBJ2-1; TRBD2 aligns across 12 bases. This CDR3 region has 16 residues. The trim removed 1 base at V and 6 bases at J, leaving 3 bases unmatched. In germline, CDR1 is KGHDR, CDR2 SFDVKD. The chain's CDR3 is CATSDFGLAGFNEQFF. In DNA, the CDR3 is TGTGCCACCAGTGATTTCGGACTAGCGGGGTTCAATGAGCAGTTCTTC.

This clonotype was observed a few times. This chain uses TRBV7-9 with TRBJ1-1; D may be TRBD1 (5 bases). The V end lost 7 bases, the J end lost 7 bases, and 16 bases lay between the germline ends. Looked up from germline, CDR1 is SEHNR and CDR2 is FQNEAQ (reference sequence). The CDR3 totals 13 residues. CDR3 DNA: TGTGCCAGCACCTCCGGCGGTAGGGGTGAAGCTTTCTTT. Translation gives CASTSGGRGEAFF.

This clonotype was counted many times. The V and J genes are TRBV7-8 and TRBJ2-7, with D perhaps assigned TRBD1 or TRBD2 (7 bases each). CDR1 and CDR2 from the germline V gene are SGHVS and FQNEAQ. The CDR3 runs to 14 residues. V lost 5 bases to trimming and J lost 4 bases, with 15 bases between them. The CDR3 protein is CASSPGGGGYEQYF. The DNA of the CDR3 is TGTGCCAGCAGCCCAGGGGGAGGGGGATACGAGCAGTACTTC.

The chain combines TRBV5-4 with TRBJ2-1, with D uncertain. The germline V gene encodes CDR1 SGHNT and CDR2 YYREEE (reference sequence). The ends were cut back, 4 bases at V and 2 bases at J, with 13 bases in the middle. The CDR3 extends over 15 amino acids. The CDR3 DNA follows: TGTGCCAGCAGCCTGACCCTGGGTCCCTACAATGAGCAGTTCTTC. It specifies CASSLTLGPYNEQFF.

This chain connects TRBV4-2 to TRBJ2-3, with D perhaps TRBD2 (6 bases). Trimming took 0 bases from V and 6 from J, leaving 7 bases between them. The CDR3 has 13 amino acids. Per germline, CDR1 LGHNA and CDR2 YNFKEQ. This CDR3 reads CASSQDGGDTQYF. Here the CDR3 DNA reads TGTGCCAGCAGCCAAGATGGGGGGGATACGCAGTATTTT.

This clonotype was found a few times. The chain uses TRBV2 and TRBJ2-7, with D perhaps TRBD1 or TRBD2 (7 bases each). Trimming pared 6 bases from V and 5 bases from J, leaving 17 bases between. The CDR3 sequence is 14 residues long. Germline loops: CDR1 SNHLY, CDR2 FYNNEI. The CDR3 DNA reads as TGTGCCAGCAGCCAGGGGGGGCCGCCGGACGAGCAGTACTTC. This codes for CASSQGGPPDEQYF.

This clonotype was seen more than once but under ten times. Germline is not matched at one junction end, which may reflect a read error. This chain uses TRBV12-3 or TRBV12-4 with TRBJ2-1; no definite D call. The CDR3 has 13 amino acids. Written as DNA, the CDR3 is TGTGCCAGCAGTCCCCTTAGCTACAGTGAGCAGTTCTTC. This gives the protein CASSPLSYSEQFF.

J is TRBJ2-5 and V is TRBV7-9; 13 positions match TRBD2. Germline V gives CDR1 SEHNR, CDR2 FQNEAQ (reference sequence). This CDR3 region has 13 residues. The trim removed 7 bases at V and 9 bases at J, leaving 5 bases unmatched. CDR3 sequence: CASIPGLAGAQYF. In DNA form, the CDR3 reads TGTGCCAGCATCCCCGGACTAGCGGGGGCCCAGTACTTC.

V is TRBV20-1 and J is TRBJ2-7; D possibly matches TRBD1 or TRBD2 (5 bases each). Trimming shortened V by 3 bases and J by 6 bases, and 18 bases separated the two germline ends. CDR1 and CDR2 from the germline V gene are DFQATT and SNEGSKA (reference sequence). CDR3 length equals 14 residues. CDR3 DNA sequence: TGCAGTGCTAGTGCGAGTCGGGGCTGGGGCGAGCAGTACTTC. Protein: CSASASRGWGEQYF.

This clonotype was detected a few times. The chain joins TRBV20-1 to TRBJ2-3, with TRBD2 matching over 14 bases. This CDR3 spans 16 amino acids. The V gene end was trimmed by 6 bases and the J gene end by 5 bases; junction bases not matched to a gene: 10. Germline V gives CDR1 DFQATT, CDR2 SNEGSKA (reference sequence). CDR3 amino acids: CSAPGLAGVVGDTQYF. Written as DNA, the CDR3 is TGCAGTGCCCCGGGACTAGCGGGAGTTGTCGGAGATACGCAGTATTTT.

The V call is TRBV7-2, the J call TRBJ2-7, with 7 bases matching TRBD1. The CDR3 totals 14 residues. Germline trimming cut 6 bases from V and 2 bases from J; bases unmatched to any gene: 7. Germline CDR1 is SGHTA and CDR2 is FQGNSA. The CDR3 nucleotides are TGTGCCAGCAGTTTTGGACAGGTACCCTACGAGCAGTACTTC. Its protein is CASSFGQVPYEQYF. The complete variable domain, with remaining parts taken from reference TRBV7-2 and TRBJ2-7, reads GAGVSQSPSNKVTEKGKDVELRCDPISGHTALYWYRQSLGQGLEFLIYFQGNSAPDKSGLPSDRFSAERTGGSVSTLTIQRTQQEDSAVYLCASSFGQVPYEQYFGPGTRLTVT.

This clonotype was detected only once. The V gene is TRBV6-6, the J gene TRBJ2-5; 8 bases align to TRBD1. The J segment lost 4 bases and the V segment lost 2 bases, leaving 6 bases of the junction unmatched. The germline V gene encodes CDR1 MNHNY and CDR2 SVGAGI (reference sequence). The CDR3 extends over 15 amino acids. The CDR3 DNA is TGTGCCAGCAGTTACCCCACGGGACAGGTAGAGACCCAGTACTTC. It is translated as CASSYPTGQVETQYF.

The chain employs TRBV24-1 and TRBJ1-2, with D possibly matching TRBD1 (5 bases). Germline V CDR1 and CDR2: KGHDR, SFDVKD. The CDR3 sequence is 16 residues long. Trimming cost V 2 bases and J 2 bases, with 14 bases left between them. Here the CDR3 DNA reads TGTGCCACCAGTGATTACGCCGGGACGGGGAACTATGGCTACACCTTC. Translating gives CATSDYAGTGNYGYTF.

V gene TRBV28 combines with J gene TRBJ1-2, with 7 bases aligning to TRBD1. Germline CDR1 reads MDHEN; CDR2 reads SYDVKM. The CDR3 covers 11 residues. V gave up 10 bases and J gave up 10 bases; unmatched junction bases: 9. Here the CDR3 DNA reads TGTGCCACCGACCGAGGGGGCATCTACACCTTC. Translating gives CATDRGGIYTF.

This clonotype came up a few times. V is TRBV5-4 and J is TRBJ2-7, with TRBD1 matching over 7 bases. The CDR3 runs 15 residues. The germline V gene has CDR1 SGHNT and CDR2 YYREEE (reference sequence). J lost 7 bases, V lost 3 bases, and 13 bases had no gene match. CDR3: CASSSPGQTLREQYF. The CDR3 coding sequence is TGTGCCAGCAGCTCCCCGGGACAGACGCTTAGAGAGCAGTACTTC.

This rearrangement joins TRBV20-1 to TRBJ2-7; D might be TRBD2 (6 bases). CDR3 length: 15 amino acids. Trimming shortened V by 0 bases and J by 6 bases, and 18 bases separated the two germline ends. In germline, CDR1 is DFQATT, CDR2 SNEGSKA (reference sequence). In DNA, the CDR3 is TGCAGTGCTAGAGATGGGCAGGGCGGAGGGTCCGAGCAGTACTTC. Residues: CSARDGQGGGSEQYF.

This clonotype appeared a single time. V usage is TRBV4-1 and J usage is TRBJ2-5; 9 nucleotides line up with TRBD2. CDR1 MGHRA and CDR2 YSYEKL come from the germline V gene. CDR3 length: 15 residues. V gave up 3 bases and J gave up 4 bases; unmatched junction bases: 6. The CDR3 nucleotides read TGCGCCAGCAGCCAGGGCGGGGGGGCCGGAGAGACCCAGTACTTC. It yields the protein CASSQGGGAGETQYF.

This chain links TRBV5-6 with TRBJ2-3, with unresolved D. CDR3 size: 13 residues. Trimming left V 1 base short and J 4 bases short, with 7 bases between. Germline V gene lookup returns CDR1 SGHDT and CDR2 YYEEEE. CDR3 coding DNA: TGTGCCAGCAGCTTGTCAGCCTCAGATACGCAGTATTTT. Its protein is CASSLSASDTQYF.

Only a few counts were recorded for this clonotype. This chain joins TRBV9 and TRBJ2-1, with TRBD1 matching 9 bases. Germline V CDR1 and CDR2: SGDLS, YYNGEE. V lost 3 bases, J lost 6 bases, and 4 bases stayed unmatched. The CDR3 sequence is 14 residues long. DNA for the CDR3: TGTGCCAGCAGCGACGGGACAGGGAGCAATGAGCAGTTCTTC. This codes for CASSDGTGSNEQFF.

This chain uses TRBV20-1 with TRBJ1-2; TRBD1 is a possible D gene (6 bases). This CDR3 is 15 amino acids long. Deletions cut 2 bases from V and 0 bases from J, with 13 bases between. CDR1 is DFQATT and CDR2 is SNEGSKA in the germline V gene (reference sequence). The CDR3 coding sequence is TGCAGTGCTAGACCGACAGGTTCAGCTAACTATGGCTACACCTTC. It yields the protein CSARPTGSANYGYTF.

V gene TRBV7-2 combines with J gene TRBJ2-7; D may be TRBD2 (6 bases). The CDR3 runs to 13 residues. The germline gives CDR1 SGHTA, CDR2 FQGNSA. With 5 bases removed from V and 7 bases from J, the gap between germline ends came to 15 bases. The CDR3: CASSRYPGGEQYF. CDR3 sequence (DNA): TGTGCCAGCAGCCGCTACCCCGGGGGTGAGCAGTACTTC.

This clonotype has a count of ten or more. The J gene is TRBJ2-3, the V gene TRBV19; 8 bases agree with TRBD2. This CDR3 comprises 16 residues. V was pared by 0 bases and J by 1 base, with 3 bases of the junction left unmatched. Germline CDR1 LNHDA, CDR2 SQIVND (reference sequence). The CDR3, as DNA: TGTGCCAGTAGTATAGATACTAGCGGCCGCACAGATACGCAGTATTTT. It is translated as CASSIDTSGRTDTQYF.